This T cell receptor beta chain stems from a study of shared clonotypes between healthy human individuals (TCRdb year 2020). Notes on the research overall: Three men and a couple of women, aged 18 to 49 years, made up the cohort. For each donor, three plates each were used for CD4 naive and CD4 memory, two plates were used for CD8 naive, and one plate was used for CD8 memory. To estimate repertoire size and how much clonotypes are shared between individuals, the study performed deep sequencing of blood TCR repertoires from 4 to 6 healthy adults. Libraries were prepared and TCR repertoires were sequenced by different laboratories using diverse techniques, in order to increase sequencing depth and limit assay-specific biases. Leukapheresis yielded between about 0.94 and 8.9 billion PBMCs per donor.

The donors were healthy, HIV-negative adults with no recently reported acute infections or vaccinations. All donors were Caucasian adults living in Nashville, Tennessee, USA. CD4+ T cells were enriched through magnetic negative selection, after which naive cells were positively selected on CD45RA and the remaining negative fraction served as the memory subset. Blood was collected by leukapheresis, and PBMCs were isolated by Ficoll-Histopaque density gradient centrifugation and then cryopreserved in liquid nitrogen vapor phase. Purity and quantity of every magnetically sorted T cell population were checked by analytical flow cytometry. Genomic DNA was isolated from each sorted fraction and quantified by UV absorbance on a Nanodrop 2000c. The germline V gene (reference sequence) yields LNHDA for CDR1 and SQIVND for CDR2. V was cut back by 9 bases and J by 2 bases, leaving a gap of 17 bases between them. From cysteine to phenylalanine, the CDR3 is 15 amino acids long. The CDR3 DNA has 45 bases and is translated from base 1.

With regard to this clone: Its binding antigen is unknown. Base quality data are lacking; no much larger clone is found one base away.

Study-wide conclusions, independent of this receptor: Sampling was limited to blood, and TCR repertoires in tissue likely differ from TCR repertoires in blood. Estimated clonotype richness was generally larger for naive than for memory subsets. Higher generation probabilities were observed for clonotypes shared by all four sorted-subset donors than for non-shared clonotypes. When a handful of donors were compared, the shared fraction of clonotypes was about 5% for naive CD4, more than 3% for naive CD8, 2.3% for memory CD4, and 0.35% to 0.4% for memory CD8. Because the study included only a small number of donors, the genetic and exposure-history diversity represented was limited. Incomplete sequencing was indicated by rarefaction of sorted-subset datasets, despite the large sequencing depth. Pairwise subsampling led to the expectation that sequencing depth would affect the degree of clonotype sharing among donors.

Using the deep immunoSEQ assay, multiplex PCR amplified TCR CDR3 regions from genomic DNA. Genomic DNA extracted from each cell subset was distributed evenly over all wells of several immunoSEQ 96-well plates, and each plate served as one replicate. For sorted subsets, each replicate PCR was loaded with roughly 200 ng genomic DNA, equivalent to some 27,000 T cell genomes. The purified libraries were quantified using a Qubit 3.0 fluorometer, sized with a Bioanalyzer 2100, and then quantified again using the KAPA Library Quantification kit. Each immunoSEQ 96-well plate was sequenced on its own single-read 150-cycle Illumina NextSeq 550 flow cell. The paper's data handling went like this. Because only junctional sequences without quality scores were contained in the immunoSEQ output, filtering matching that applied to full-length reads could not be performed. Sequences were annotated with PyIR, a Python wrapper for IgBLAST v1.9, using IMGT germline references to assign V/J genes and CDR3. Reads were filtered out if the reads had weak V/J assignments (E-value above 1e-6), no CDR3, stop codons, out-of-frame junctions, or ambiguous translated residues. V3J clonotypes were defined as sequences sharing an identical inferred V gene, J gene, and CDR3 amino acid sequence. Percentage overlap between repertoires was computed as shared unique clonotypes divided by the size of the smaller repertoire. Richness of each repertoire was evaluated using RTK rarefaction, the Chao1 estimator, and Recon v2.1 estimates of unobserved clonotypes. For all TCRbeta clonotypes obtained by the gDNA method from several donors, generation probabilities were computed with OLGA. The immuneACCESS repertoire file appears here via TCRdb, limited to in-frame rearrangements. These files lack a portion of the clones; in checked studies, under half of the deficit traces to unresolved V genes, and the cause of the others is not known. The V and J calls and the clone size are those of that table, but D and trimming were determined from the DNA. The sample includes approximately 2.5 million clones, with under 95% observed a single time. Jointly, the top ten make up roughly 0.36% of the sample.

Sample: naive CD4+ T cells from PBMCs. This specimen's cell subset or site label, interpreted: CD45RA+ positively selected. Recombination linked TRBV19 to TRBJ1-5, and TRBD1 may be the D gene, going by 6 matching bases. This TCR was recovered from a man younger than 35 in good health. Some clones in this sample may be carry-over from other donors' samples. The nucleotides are TGTGCCAGCCGCCCCGGGGGCCTCGGCAATCAGCCCCAGCATTTT. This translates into CASRPGGLGNQPQHF.